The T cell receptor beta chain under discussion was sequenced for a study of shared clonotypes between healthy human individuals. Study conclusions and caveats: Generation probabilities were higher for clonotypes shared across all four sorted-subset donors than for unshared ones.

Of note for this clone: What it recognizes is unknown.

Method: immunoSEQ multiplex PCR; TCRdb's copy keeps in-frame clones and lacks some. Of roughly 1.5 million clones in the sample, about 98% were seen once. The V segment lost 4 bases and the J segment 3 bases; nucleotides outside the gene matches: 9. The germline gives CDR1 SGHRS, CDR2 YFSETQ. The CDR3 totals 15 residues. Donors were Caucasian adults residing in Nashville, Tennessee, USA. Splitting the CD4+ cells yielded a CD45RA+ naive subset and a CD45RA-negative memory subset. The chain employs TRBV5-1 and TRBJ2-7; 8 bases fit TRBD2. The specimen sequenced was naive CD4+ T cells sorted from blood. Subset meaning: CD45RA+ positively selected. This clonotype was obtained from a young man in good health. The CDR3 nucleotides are TGCGCCAGCAGCGGAACTAGCGGATTCGTCTACGAGCAGTACTTC. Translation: CASSGTSGFVYEQYF.